Listed below are T cell receptor beta chains from one sample, sequenced in a study of cytomegalovirus exposure and HLA in healthy donors. Generated by immunoSEQ multiplex PCR, the TCRdb table keeps only in-frame clones and is missing some. The sample consists of 90,000 to 150,000 clones, around 87% of them appearing once. Material for sequencing was PBMCs. Every receptor here comes from a woman between 18 and 30 years old in good health and CMV-seropositive. CDR3s include the opening cysteine and the closing phenylalanine or tryptophan. A D gene is named only where the DNA matches it firmly. Clone size is not always given. Where it is, it says once, few, many or a class for expanded clones.

TRBV15	-	TRBJ2-1	-	CATSRDYRDEQFF	TGTGCCACCAGCAGAGACTACCGGGATGAGCAGTTCTTC
TRBV6-6	-	TRBJ1-1	-	CASSSSGSLGTEAFF	TGTGCCAGCAGTTCCTCAGGGAGCTTGGGAACTGAAGCTTTCTTT
TRBV11-3	-	TRBJ1-1	TRBD1	CASSSPPWTGEAFF	TGTGCCAGCAGCTCTCCCCCCTGGACAGGGGAAGCTTTCTTT
TRBV19	-	TRBJ1-2	TRBD1	CASSLTGGRRNGYTF	TGTGCCAGTAGTCTGACAGGGGGGCGTAGGAATGGCTACACCTTC
TRBV11-3	-	TRBJ2-7	-	CASSSARVGAYEQYF	TGTGCCAGCAGCTCGGCCAGGGTTGGGGCCTACGAGCAGTACTTC
TRBV14	-	TRBJ2-2	-	CASSHPPAGELFF	TGTGCCAGCAGCCACCCCCCGGCCGGGGAGCTGTTTTTT
TRBV19	-	TRBJ2-5	TRBD2	CASSLTSGVIQETQYF	TGTGCCAGTAGTCTGACTAGCGGGGTAATTCAAGAGACCCAGTACTTC
TRBV6-5	-	TRBJ2-1	-	CASKRDTHNEQFF	TGTGCCAGCAAGAGGGACACACACAATGAGCAGTTCTTC
TRBV25-1	-	TRBJ1-1	-	CASSDRDGAEAFF	TGTGCCAGCAGTGACAGGGATGGGGCTGAAGCTTTCTTT
TRBV27	once	TRBJ2-2	-	CASRVGATHHGELFF	TGTGCCAGCAGGGTGGGGGCAACCCACCACGGGGAGCTGTTTTTT
TRBV9	few	TRBJ1-2	-	CASSADNFYGYTF	TGTGCCAGCAGCGCCGACAACTTCTATGGCTACACCTTC
TRBV30	-	TRBJ2-5	TRBD2	CAWSVPGRETQYF	TGTGCCTGGAGTGTTCCCGGGAGGGAGACCCAGTACTTC
TRBV9	-	TRBJ2-2	TRBD1	CASSARDRGTGELFF	TGTGCCAGCAGCGCCCGGGACAGGGGAACCGGGGAGCTGTTTTTT
TRBV15	-	TRBJ2-7	TRBD1	CATSRSRGTGDEQYF	TGTGCCACCAGCAGATCCCGTGGGACAGGGGACGAGCAGTACTTC
TRBV18	few	TRBJ1-5	TRBD1	CASSPSGDRAQPQHF	TGTGCCAGCTCACCTTCGGGGGACAGGGCCCAGCCCCAGCATTTT
TRBV7-2	once	TRBJ2-5	-	CASSFLSRTQYF	TGTGCCAGCAGCTTCCTTTCTAGGACCCAGTACTTC
TRBV7-9	-	TRBJ1-5	TRBD1	CASSSWDGTGHQPQHF	TGTGCCAGCAGCTCCTGGGACGGGACAGGTCATCAGCCCCAGCATTTT
TRBV18	-	TRBJ1-3	-	CASSPPGLAGNTIYF	TGTGCCAGCTCACCACCGGGGCTCGCTGGAAACACCATATATTTT
TRBV7-9	-	TRBJ1-3	-	CASSRRVDTIYF	TGTGCCAGCAGCCGGAGGGTTGACACCATATATTTT
TRBV19	-	TRBJ1-2	TRBD1	CASSTTGQGKITYGYTF	TGTGCCAGTAGTACAACGGGACAGGGCAAGATTACGTATGGCTACACCTTC
TRBV5-4	once	TRBJ2-3	-	CASTQGWGGSTDTQYF	TGTGCCAGCACTCAAGGGTGGGGGGGCAGCACAGATACGCAGTATTTT
TRBV18	-	TRBJ1-2	TRBD1	CASSPTDRVKYYTF	TGTGCCAGCTCACCTACGGACAGGGTTAAGTACTACACCTTC
TRBV27	-	TRBJ2-5	TRBD1	CASTSNRDRQETQYF	TGTGCCAGCACCTCAAACCGGGACAGACAAGAGACCCAGTACTTC
TRBV5-6	-	TRBJ2-3	-	CASSFDRTNTQYF	TGTGCCAGCAGCTTTGACAGAACAAATACGCAGTATTTT
TRBV29-1	-	TRBJ1-2	TRBD1	CSVGHGQGNGGYTF	TGCAGCGTTGGCCACGGACAGGGGAACGGTGGCTACACCTTC
TRBV2	-	TRBJ1-6	TRBD1	CASRPGQGINSPLHF	TGTGCCAGCAGGCCAGGACAGGGCATCAATTCACCCCTCCACTTT
TRBV19	-	TRBJ2-2	TRBD2	CASIGRDYHREGTGELFF	TGTGCCAGTATTGGGAGGGACTACCACAGAGAGGGGACCGGGGAGCTGTTTTTT
TRBV5-6	-	TRBJ2-7	-	CASSLLSGQRFEQYF	TGTGCCAGCAGCTTGTTGTCCGGACAGAGATTCGAGCAGTACTTC
TRBV6-5	-	TRBJ2-2	-	CASSVRGGTGELFF	TGTGCCAGCTCTGTCAGGGGTGGCACCGGGGAGCTGTTTTTT
TRBV11-3	-	TRBJ2-1	TRBD2	CASSLESGSSYNEQFF	TGTGCCAGCAGCTTAGAAAGCGGGAGCTCCTACAATGAGCAGTTCTTC
TRBV5-1	-	TRBJ1-1	-	CASSLSEGVNTEAFF	TGCGCCAGCAGCCTGAGTGAGGGGGTCAACACTGAAGCTTTCTTT
TRBV19	-	TRBJ2-1	TRBD2	CASSKAGVDENEQFF	TGTGCCAGTAGTAAGGCGGGAGTAGATGAGAATGAGCAGTTCTTC
TRBV6-1	few	TRBJ2-7	-	CASRQYEQYF	TGTGCCAGCAGACAGTACGAGCAGTACTTC
TRBV4-3	-	TRBJ2-1	-	CASSRQRYNEQFF	TGCGCCAGCAGCCGGCAGAGGTACAATGAGCAGTTCTTC
TRBV27	-	TRBJ2-3	-	CASSPGTSPSTDTQYF	TGTGCCAGCAGCCCCGGGACATCCCCTAGCACAGATACGCAGTATTTT
TRBV6-6	-	TRBJ1-3	TRBD1	CASRRGPDGNTIYF	TGTGCCAGCAGGAGGGGGCCTGACGGAAACACCATATATTTT
TRBV10-3	few	TRBJ1-2	-	CAISDPGVNYGYTF	TGTGCCATCAGTGACCCAGGGGTAAACTATGGCTACACCTTC
TRBV7-3	-	TRBJ1-1	TRBD1	CASSLDRDTEAFF	TGTGCCAGCAGCTTAGACAGGGACACTGAAGCTTTCTTT
TRBV7-9	few	TRBJ1-2	-	CASSLAPGADSGGYTF	TGTGCCAGCAGCTTAGCGCCTGGTGCCGATTCAGGGGGCTACACCTTC
TRBV4-3	-	TRBJ2-5	TRBD2	CASSQVVGSGGQETQYF	TGCGCCAGCAGCCAAGTGGTCGGCTCGGGAGGGCAAGAGACCCAGTACTTC
TRBV15	-	TRBJ1-2	-	CATSRAGDYGYTF	TGTGCCACCAGTCGGGCAGGGGACTATGGCTACACCTTC
TRBV7-3	-	TRBJ1-2	-	CASSLKGVRGGDHGYTF	TGTGCCAGCAGCTTAAAAGGGGTGCGGGGTGGGGACCATGGCTACACCTTC
TRBV5-1	-	TRBJ2-1	TRBD2	CASSTSGLAGYYNEQFF	TGCGCCAGCAGCACGTCCGGACTAGCGGGTTACTACAATGAGCAGTTCTTC
TRBV15	few	TRBJ1-2	-	CATSRDRGRGGGYTF	TGTGCCACCAGCAGAGATAGGGGCCGAGGGGGTGGCTACACCTTC
TRBV7-8	-	TRBJ1-2	-	CASSLRGGAGNYGYTF	TGTGCCAGCAGCTTACGTGGGGGCGCTGGGAACTATGGCTACACCTTC
TRBV28	-	TRBJ2-5	-	CASSPTGKRETQYF	TGTGCCAGCAGTCCAACCGGGAAACGGGAGACCCAGTACTTC
TRBV30	-	TRBJ2-5	TRBD2	CAWSRAGGETQYF	TGTGCCTGGAGTAGAGCGGGGGGGGAGACCCAGTACTTC
TRBV7-2	-	TRBJ2-7	-	CASSFDFYEQYF	TGTGCCAGCAGCTTTGACTTCTACGAGCAGTACTTC
TRBV7-6	-	TRBJ1-1	-	CASSLEAGALNTEAFF	TGTGCCAGCAGCTTAGAGGCAGGGGCCCTGAACACTGAAGCTTTCTTT
TRBV5-1	-	TRBJ1-2	-	CASSFSGQGYTF	TGCGCCAGCAGCTTTTCTGGGCAAGGCTACACCTTC
TRBV2	-	TRBJ2-3	TRBD1	CASSPGTAVHDTQYF	TGTGCCAGCAGCCCCGGGACAGCCGTTCACGATACGCAGTATTTT
TRBV19	-	TRBJ1-1	-	CASSPQYGLDNTEAFF	TGTGCCAGTAGCCCCCAGTACGGACTGGACAACACTGAAGCTTTCTTT
TRBV7-8	few	TRBJ2-1	TRBD2	CASSSIAGRSYNEQFF	TGTGCCAGCAGCTCTATAGCGGGACGCTCCTACAATGAGCAGTTCTTC
TRBV4-1	-	TRBJ1-4	TRBD1	CASSHKDRGATNEKLFF	TGCGCCAGCAGCCACAAGGACAGGGGCGCAACTAATGAAAAACTGTTTTTT